Sequencing of this T cell receptor (beta chain) was carried out in a study of identical twins. V gave up 3 bases and J gave up 1 base; unmatched junction bases: 3. The germline gives CDR1 SQVTM, CDR2 ANQGSEA. This CDR3 contains 13 residues. TCRdb passed the 5' RACE reads through MiXCR, listing each CDR3 protein once. The sample carries 1.5 million or so distinct CDR3 sequences, roughly 35% recorded once. As concerns this clonotype: The antigen is unknown. A much larger clone is a single base away; this may be a read error.

Study-level findings and limits: Insertion counts were lower in abundant cord blood beta clonotypes, a trend that memory repertoires did not show. Excess sharing between twins was weaker in beta out-of-frame sequences. Potential partial confounding of zero-insertion analyses by invariant MAIT and iNKT cells was noted.

The rearrangement uses TRBV29-1 and TRBJ2-7; 7 bases are shared with TRBD1. The TCR was taken from a newborn girl in good health. Sequenced sample: cord blood. The CDR3 nucleotides read TGCAGCGTTGAGGAGACAGGGTCCTACGAGCAGTACTTC. Protein product: CSVEETGSYEQYF.